This record concerns one T cell receptor beta chain sequence. This clone was observed a single time. It has no known antigen specificity. No much larger clone is present one base from it, and per-base qualities are unavailable. Using the deep immunoSEQ assay, TCR CDR3 regions were amplified from genomic DNA by multiplex PCR. Genomic DNA extracted from each cell subset was distributed evenly over all wells of several immunoSEQ 96-well plates, and each plate served as one replicate. For sorted subsets, approximately 200 ng of genomic DNA, equivalent to roughly 33,000 T cell genomes, went into each replicate PCR. Purified libraries were quantified with a Qubit 3.0 fluorometer, sized on a Bioanalyzer 2100, and re-quantified with the KAPA Library Quantification kit. Each immunoSEQ 96-well plate was sequenced on its own single-read 150-cycle Illumina NextSeq 550 flow cell. For the original study's pipeline: Because only junctional sequences without quality scores were contained in the immunoSEQ output, filtering matching that applied to full-length reads could not be performed. To assign V/J genes and CDR3, sequences were annotated using PyIR, a Python wrapper for IgBLAST v1.9, with IMGT germline references. Reads were filtered out if the reads had weak V/J assignments (E-value above 1e-6), no CDR3, stop codons, out-of-frame junctions, or ambiguous translated residues. V3J clonotypes were defined by identical inferred V gene, J gene, and CDR3 amino acid sequence. Percentage overlap between repertoires was calculated by dividing the number of shared unique clonotypes by the size of the smaller repertoire. Repertoire richness was assessed with RTK rarefaction, the Chao1 estimator, and Recon v2.1 estimates of unobserved clonotypes. For all TCRbeta clonotypes obtained by the gDNA method from a handful of donors, generation probabilities were computed with OLGA. TCRdb holds this immuneACCESS table with in-frame rearrangements only. Some clones are missing; in checked studies, unresolved V genes explain under half, and the rest has no known cause. The V and J calls and clone size are taken from that table; D and trimming were inferred from the DNA. The sample data list around 1.1 million clones, and roughly 80% of these were observed just once. The ten most abundant clones make up roughly 0.9% of the sample.

Including the terminal cysteine and phenylalanine, the CDR3 comprises 14 residues. The CDR3 DNA has 42 bases and is translated from base 1. A distance of 14 bases separates the germline ends of V and J, which lose 2 bases and 6 bases respectively. Reading the germline V gene (reference sequence) gives CDR1 MNHEY and CDR2 SMNVEV. The source of the sample is a study of shared clonotypes between healthy human individuals (dated by TCRdb to 2018 to 2020). A note on the overall study: Three men and two women, aged 18 to 49 years, made up the cohort. For each donor, three plates each were used for CD4 naive and CD4 memory, two plates were used for CD8 naive, and one plate was used for CD8 memory. The study deeply sequenced blood TCR repertoires of 5 or 6 healthy adults to estimate repertoire size and the extent of clonotype sharing between individuals. Libraries were prepared and TCR repertoires were sequenced by different laboratories using diverse techniques, in order to increase sequencing depth and limit assay-specific biases. Each donor's leukapheresis produced roughly between roughly 0.85 and 9 billion PBMCs.

The paper as a whole reports these results and caveats: Larger estimated clonotype richness was generally found for naive subsets than for memory subsets. Based on pairwise subsampling, the degree of clonotype sharing among donors was expected to be affected by sequencing depth. Rarefaction of sorted-subset datasets indicated incomplete sequencing despite the large sequencing depth. Sharing across a handful of donors was observed for 5% to 6.5% of naive CD4, over 3% of naive CD8, over 2% of memory CD4, and about 0.39% of memory CD8 clonotypes. Clonotypes shared by all four sorted-subset donors showed higher generation probabilities than non-shared clonotypes. The small number of donors limited the genetic and exposure-history diversity represented. Sampling was restricted to blood, and TCR repertoires in tissue are likely to differ from TCR repertoires in blood.

The donors were healthy, HIV-negative adults who had no recently reported acute infections or vaccinations. Every donor was a Caucasian adult living in Nashville, Tennessee, USA. CD4+ T cells were enriched by magnetic negative selection; naive cells were then positively selected on CD45RA, and the negative fraction formed the memory subset. After blood collection by leukapheresis, PBMCs were isolated using Ficoll-Histopaque density gradient centrifugation and then cryopreserved in the vapor phase of liquid nitrogen. Analytical flow cytometry was used to check the purity and quantity of each magnetically sorted T cell population. From each sorted fraction, genomic DNA was isolated and quantified by UV absorbance on a Nanodrop 2000c.

This clonotype was obtained from a man aged 18-30 years in good health. Some clones in this sample may be carry-over from other donors' samples. Recombination connected TRBV27 to TRBJ2-7; the D gene could be TRBD1 or TRBD2, each one agreeing over 6 bases. The sample taken for sequencing was memory CD4+ T cells from PBMCs. The sample's cell subset or site label is to be understood as: CD45RA-negative fraction. The nucleotides read TGTGCCAGCAGTTTACTAGGAGGGGGTGGCGAGCAGTACTTC. It is translated as CASSLLGGGGEQYF.